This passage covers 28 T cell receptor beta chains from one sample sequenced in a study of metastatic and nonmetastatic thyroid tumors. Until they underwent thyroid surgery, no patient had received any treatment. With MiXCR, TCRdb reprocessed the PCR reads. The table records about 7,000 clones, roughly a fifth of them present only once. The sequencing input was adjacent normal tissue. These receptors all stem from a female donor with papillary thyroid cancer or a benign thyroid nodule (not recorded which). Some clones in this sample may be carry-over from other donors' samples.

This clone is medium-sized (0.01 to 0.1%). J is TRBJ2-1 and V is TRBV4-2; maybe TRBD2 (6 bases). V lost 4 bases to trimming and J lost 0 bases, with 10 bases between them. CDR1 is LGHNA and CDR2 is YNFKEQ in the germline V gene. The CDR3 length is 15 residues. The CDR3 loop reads CASSPGGVSYNEQFF. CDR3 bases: TGTGCCAGCAGCCCAGGCGGGGTCTCCTACAATGAGCAGTTCTTC.

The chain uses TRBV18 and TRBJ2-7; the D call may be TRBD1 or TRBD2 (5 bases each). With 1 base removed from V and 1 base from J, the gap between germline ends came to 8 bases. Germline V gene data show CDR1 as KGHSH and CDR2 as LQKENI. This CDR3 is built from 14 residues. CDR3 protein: CASSPQGSSYEQYF. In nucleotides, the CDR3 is TGTGCCAGCTCACCACAGGGGAGTTCCTACGAGCAGTACTTC. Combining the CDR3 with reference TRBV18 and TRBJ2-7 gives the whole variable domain NAGVMQNPRHLVRRRGQEARLRCSPMKGHSHVYWYRQLPEEGLKFMVYLQKENIIDESGMPKERFSAEFPKEGPSILRIQQVVRGDSAAYFCASSPQGSSYEQYFGPGTRLTVT.

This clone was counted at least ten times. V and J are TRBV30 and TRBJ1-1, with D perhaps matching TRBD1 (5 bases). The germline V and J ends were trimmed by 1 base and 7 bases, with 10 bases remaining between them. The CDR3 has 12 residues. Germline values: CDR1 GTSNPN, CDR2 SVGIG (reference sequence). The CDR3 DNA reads TGTGCCTGGAGTGGCGGGACCCGTGAAGCTTTCTTT. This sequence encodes CAWSGGTREAFF.

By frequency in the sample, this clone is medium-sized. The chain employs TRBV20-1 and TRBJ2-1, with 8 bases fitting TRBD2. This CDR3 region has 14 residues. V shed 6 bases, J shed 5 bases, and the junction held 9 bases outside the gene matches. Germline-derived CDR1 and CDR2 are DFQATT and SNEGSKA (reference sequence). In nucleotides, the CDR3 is TGCAGTGCGCTCCTAGCGGGTCCCCACAATGAGCAGTTCTTC. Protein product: CSALLAGPHNEQFF.

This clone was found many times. The CDR3, as DNA: TGCAGCGTTGAAGATCAAGGCTACGAGCAGTACTTC. This sequence encodes CSVEDQGYEQYF. This chain links TRBV29-1 with TRBJ2-7; no reliable D call. Germline V gene lookup returns CDR1 SQVTM and CDR2 ANQGSEA. Deletions cut 0 bases from V and 3 bases from J, with 6 bases between. This CDR3 is 12 amino acids long.

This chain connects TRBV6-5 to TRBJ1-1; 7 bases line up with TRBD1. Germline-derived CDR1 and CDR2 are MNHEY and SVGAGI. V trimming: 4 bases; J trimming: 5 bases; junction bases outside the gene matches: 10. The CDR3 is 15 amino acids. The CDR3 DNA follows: TGTGCCAGCAGTTCGGGACAGTTGGGAGAGACTGAAGCTTTCTTT. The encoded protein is CASSSGQLGETEAFF.

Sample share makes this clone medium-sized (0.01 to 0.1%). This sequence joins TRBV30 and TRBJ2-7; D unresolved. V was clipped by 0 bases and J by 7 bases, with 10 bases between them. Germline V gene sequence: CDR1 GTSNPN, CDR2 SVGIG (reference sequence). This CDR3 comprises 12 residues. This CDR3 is CAWSVRIREQYF. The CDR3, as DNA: TGTGCCTGGAGTGTACGGATCAGGGAGCAGTACTTC.

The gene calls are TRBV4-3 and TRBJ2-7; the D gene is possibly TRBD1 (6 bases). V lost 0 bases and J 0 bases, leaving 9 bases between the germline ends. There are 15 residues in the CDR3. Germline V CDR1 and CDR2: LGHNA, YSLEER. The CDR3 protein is CASSQEQGISYEQYF. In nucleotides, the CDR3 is TGCGCCAGCAGCCAAGAACAGGGAATCTCCTACGAGCAGTACTTC.

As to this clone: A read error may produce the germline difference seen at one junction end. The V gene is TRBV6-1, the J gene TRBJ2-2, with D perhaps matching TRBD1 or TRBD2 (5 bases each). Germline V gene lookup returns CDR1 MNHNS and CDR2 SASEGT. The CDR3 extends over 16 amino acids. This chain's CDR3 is CASSRSPGTGTGDLFF. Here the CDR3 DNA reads TGTGCCAGCAGTCGAAGTCCCGGGACGGGGACCGGGGATCTGTTTTTT.

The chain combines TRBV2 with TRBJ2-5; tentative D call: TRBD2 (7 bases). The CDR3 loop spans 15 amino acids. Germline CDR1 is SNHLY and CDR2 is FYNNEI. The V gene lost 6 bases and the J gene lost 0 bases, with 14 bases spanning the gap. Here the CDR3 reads CASRGAGGYQETQYF. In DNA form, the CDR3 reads TGTGCCAGCAGGGGGGCCGGGGGGTACCAAGAGACCCAGTACTTC.

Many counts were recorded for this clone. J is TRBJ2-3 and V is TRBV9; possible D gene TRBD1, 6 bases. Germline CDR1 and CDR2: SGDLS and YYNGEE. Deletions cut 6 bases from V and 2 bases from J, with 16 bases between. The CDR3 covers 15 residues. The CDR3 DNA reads TGTGCCAGCACCCAAGGGGGAGCCGACACAGATACGCAGTATTTT. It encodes CASTQGGADTDTQYF. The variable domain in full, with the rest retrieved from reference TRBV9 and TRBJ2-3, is DSGVTQTPKHLITATGQRVTLRCSPRSGDLSVYWYQQSLDQGLQFLIQYYNGEERAKGNILERFSAQQFPDLHSELNLSSLELGDSALYFCASTQGGADTDTQYFGPGTRLTVL.

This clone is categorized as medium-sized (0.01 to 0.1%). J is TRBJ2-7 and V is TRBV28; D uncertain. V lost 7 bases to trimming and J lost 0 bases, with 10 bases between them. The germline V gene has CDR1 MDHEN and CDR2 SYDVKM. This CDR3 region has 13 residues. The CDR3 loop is CASIDASSYEQYF. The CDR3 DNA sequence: TGTGCCAGCATAGACGCAAGCTCCTACGAGCAGTACTTC.

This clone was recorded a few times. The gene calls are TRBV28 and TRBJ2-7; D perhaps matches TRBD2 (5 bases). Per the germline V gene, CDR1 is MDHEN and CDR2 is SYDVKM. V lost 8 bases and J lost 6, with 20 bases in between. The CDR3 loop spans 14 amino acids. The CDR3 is CASSPGVLLREQYF. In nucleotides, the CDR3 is TGTGCCAGCTCCCCCGGGGTCCTCTTGCGCGAGCAGTACTTC.

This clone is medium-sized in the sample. The CDR3 nucleotides are TGCGCCAGCAGCCAAGCGCTGAACCACAGGTACGAGCAGTACTTC. Protein: CASSQALNHRYEQYF. This rearrangement joins TRBV4-1 to TRBJ2-7; tentative D call: TRBD1 (5 bases). V was clipped by 1 base and J by 4 bases, with 14 bases between them. Germline CDR1 is MGHRA and CDR2 is YSYEKL. This CDR3 is 15 amino acids long.

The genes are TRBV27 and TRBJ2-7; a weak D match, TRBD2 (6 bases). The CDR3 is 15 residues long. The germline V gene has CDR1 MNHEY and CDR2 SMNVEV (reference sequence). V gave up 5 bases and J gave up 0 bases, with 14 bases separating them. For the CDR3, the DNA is TGTGCCAGCAGTACCCCGGGACTGAACTCCTACGAGCAGTACTTC. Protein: CASSTPGLNSYEQYF.

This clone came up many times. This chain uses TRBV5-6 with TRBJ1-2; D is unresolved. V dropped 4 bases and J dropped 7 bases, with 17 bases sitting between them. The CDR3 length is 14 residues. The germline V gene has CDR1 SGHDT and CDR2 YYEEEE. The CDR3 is CASSHGMRVGGYTF. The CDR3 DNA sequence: TGTGCCAGCAGCCATGGAATGAGGGTTGGTGGCTACACCTTC.

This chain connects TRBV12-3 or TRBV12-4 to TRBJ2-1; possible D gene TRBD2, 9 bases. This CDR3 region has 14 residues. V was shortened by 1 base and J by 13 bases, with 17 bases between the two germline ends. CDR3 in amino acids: CASSLGGGDRSQFF. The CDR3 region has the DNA TGTGCCAGCAGTTTAGGCGGGGGGGACAGGTCCCAGTTCTTC.

The CDR3 is CASSPLAGRVGTEAFF. The CDR3 coding sequence is TGTGCCAGCAGCCCTCTGGCAGGGAGAGTAGGCACTGAAGCTTTCTTT. The gene calls are TRBV7-7 and TRBJ1-1; D possibly corresponds to TRBD1 (5 bases). The length of the CDR3 is 16 residues. Germline V gene sequence: CDR1 SSHAT, CDR2 FNYEAQ (reference sequence). The V end was cut by 5 bases, the J end by 4 bases, with 20 bases between.

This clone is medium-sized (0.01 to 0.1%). CDR3 sequence: CASSLRNEQFF. In DNA form, the CDR3 reads TGTGCCAGCAGCTTGAGGAATGAGCAGTTCTTC. V and J are TRBV11-3 and TRBJ2-1; D not resolved. Germline V gene data show CDR1 as SGHNT and CDR2 as YENEEA. The CDR3 length is 11 residues. V was clipped by 3 bases and J by 7 bases, with 4 bases between them.

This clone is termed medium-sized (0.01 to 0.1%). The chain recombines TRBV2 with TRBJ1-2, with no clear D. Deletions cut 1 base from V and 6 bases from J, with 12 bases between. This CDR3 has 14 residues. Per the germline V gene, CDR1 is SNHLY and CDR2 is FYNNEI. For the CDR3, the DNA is TGTGCCAGCAGTGAAGGTGGGGTGTACGATGGCTACACCTTC. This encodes CASSEGGVYDGYTF.

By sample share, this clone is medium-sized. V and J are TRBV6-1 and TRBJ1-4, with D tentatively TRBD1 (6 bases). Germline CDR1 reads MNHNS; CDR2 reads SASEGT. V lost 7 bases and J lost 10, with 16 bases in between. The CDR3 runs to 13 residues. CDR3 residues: CASTSGGGGKLFF. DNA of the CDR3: TGTGCCAGCACCTCGGGAGGAGGGGGAAAACTGTTTTTT.

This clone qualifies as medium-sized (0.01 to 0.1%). The CDR3 DNA reads as TGTGCCAGCTCACCAAGGCAGGGGGAATCCCTCCACTTT. As protein: CASSPRQGESLHF. The chain employs TRBV18 and TRBJ1-6; 7 bases match TRBD1. Trimming at V came to 2 bases and at J to 14 bases, leaving 6 bases not matched to a gene. CDR1 and CDR2 from the germline V gene are KGHSH and LQKENI. CDR3 length equals 13 residues.

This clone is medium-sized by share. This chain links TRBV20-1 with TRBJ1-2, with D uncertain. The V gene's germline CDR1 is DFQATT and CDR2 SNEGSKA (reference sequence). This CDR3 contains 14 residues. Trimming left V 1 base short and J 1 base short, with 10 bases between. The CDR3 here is CSARVPGINYGYTF. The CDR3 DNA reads TGCAGTGCTAGAGTTCCAGGAATTAACTATGGCTACACCTTC.

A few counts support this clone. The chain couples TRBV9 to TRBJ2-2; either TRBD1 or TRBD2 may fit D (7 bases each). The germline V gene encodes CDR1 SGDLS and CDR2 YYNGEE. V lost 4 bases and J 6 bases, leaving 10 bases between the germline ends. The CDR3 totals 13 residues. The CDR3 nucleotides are TGTGCCAGCAGCTCAGGGGGGGCCGGGGAGCTGTTTTTT. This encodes CASSSGGAGELFF.

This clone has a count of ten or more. The CDR3 bases are TGCAGTGCTGGCGGGGGAGGGGGCGGGGAGCTGTTTTTT. This gives the protein CSAGGGGGGELFF. The chain combines TRBV20-1 with TRBJ2-2; TRBD2 is a possible D gene (7 bases). The germline gives CDR1 DFQATT, CDR2 SNEGSKA (reference sequence). V lost 5 bases and J 7 bases, leaving 14 bases between the germline ends. The CDR3 has 13 residues.

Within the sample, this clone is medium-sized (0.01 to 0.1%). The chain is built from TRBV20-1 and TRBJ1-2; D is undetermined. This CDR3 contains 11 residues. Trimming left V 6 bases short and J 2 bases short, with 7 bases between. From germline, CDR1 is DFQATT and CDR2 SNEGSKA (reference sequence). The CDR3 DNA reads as TGCAGTGCCTTCTGGAACTATGGCTACACCTTC. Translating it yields CSAFWNYGYTF.

The CDR3 sequence is CASNSGQGFQPQHF. In nucleotides, the CDR3 is TGTGCCAGCAACTCGGGACAGGGGTTTCAGCCCCAGCATTTT. V is TRBV28 and J is TRBJ1-5; the match to TRBD1 covers 10 bases. V trimming: 7 bases; J trimming: 6 bases; junction bases outside the gene matches: 6. The CDR3 covers 14 residues. Germline V lookup: CDR1 MDHEN, CDR2 SYDVKM.

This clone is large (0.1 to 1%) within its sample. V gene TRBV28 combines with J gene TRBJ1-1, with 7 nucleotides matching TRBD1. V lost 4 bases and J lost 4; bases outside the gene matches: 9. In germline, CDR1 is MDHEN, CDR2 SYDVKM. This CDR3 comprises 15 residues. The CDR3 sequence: CASSYRGAGGTEAFF. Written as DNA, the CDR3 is TGTGCCAGCAGTTACAGGGGCGCCGGAGGCACTGAAGCTTTCTTT.